These 13 T cell receptor beta chains originate from one sample sequenced in a study of blood T cell repertoires in COVID-19 (dated by TCRdb to 2020 to 2022). The method behind the library was the immunoSEQ multiplex PCR assay. TCRdb carries this immuneACCESS record with in-frame sequences only. Its versions omit some clonotypes, under half of them owing to an unresolved V gene in the studies checked, with the rest unexplained. The sample table holds 210,000 or so clones, of which less than 90% were seen once. The ten largest clones represent roughly 3.3% of the sample. Sequencing used PBMCs or T cells enriched from blood (not recorded which). Receptors originate from a woman between 45 and 65 years old in a cohort exposed to, infected with or recovered from COVID-19 (not recorded which).

As concerns this clone: A much larger clone is a single base away; this may be a read error. The same CDR3 arises from other DNA sequences in this sample as well. The chain has TRBV18 and TRBJ1-5; the D gene is possibly TRBD1 (6 bases). V was shortened by 6 bases and J by 3 bases, with 18 bases between the two germline ends. Per germline, CDR1 KGHSH and CDR2 LQKENI. The CDR3 runs 16 residues. The CDR3 DNA follows: TGTGCCAGCTCTTCAAACACAGGGTACAACAATCAGCCCCAGCATTTT. Encoded protein: CASSSNTGYNNQPQHF.

V and J are TRBV7-2 and TRBJ2-3; 16 bases align to TRBD2. J gave up 6 bases and V 0 bases, and 6 bases lay outside the gene matches. The CDR3 extends over 18 amino acids. Germline V gene data show CDR1 as SGHTA and CDR2 as FQGNSA. In DNA, the CDR3 is TGTGCCAGCAGCTTAGCGGGACTAGCGGGGGGGCCAGCGGATACGCAGTATTTT. Its protein product is CASSLAGLAGGPADTQYF.

The chain combines TRBV4-3 with TRBJ1-2, with D maybe TRBD1 (6 bases). Germline values: CDR1 LGHNA, CDR2 YSLEER. V gave up 1 base and J gave up 4 bases, with 13 bases separating them. This CDR3 is built from 15 residues. CDR3 bases: TGCGCCAGCAGCCAAGGAAGCGCAGGGGTCTATGGCTACACCTTC. It specifies CASSQGSAGVYGYTF.

This clone was found a few times. V and J are TRBV7-2 and TRBJ2-7; D is possibly TRBD2 (6 bases). Between the trimmed V and J ends, which lost 5 bases and 6 bases, there was a span of 20 bases. CDR1 and CDR2 from the germline V gene are SGHTA and FQGNSA. The CDR3 runs 15 residues. In DNA form, the CDR3 reads TGTGCCAGCAGCCCCTTGACAATCGGGGGAACCGAGCAGTACTTC. The encoded protein is CASSPLTIGGTEQYF. Together with reference TRBV7-2 and TRBJ2-7, the CDR3 gives the full variable domain: GAGVSQSPSNKVTEKGKDVELRCDPISGHTALYWYRQSLGQGLEFLIYFQGNSAPDKSGLPSDRFSAERTGGSVSTLTIQRTQQEDSAVYLCASSPLTIGGTEQYFGPGTRLTVT.

The chain joins TRBV3-1 (or the pseudogene TRBV3-2) to TRBJ2-1, with TRBD2 identical over 11 bases. The trim removed 2 bases at V and 4 bases at J, leaving 7 bases unmatched. This CDR3 comprises 17 residues. The germline V gene encodes CDR1 LGHDT and CDR2 YNNKEL (reference sequence). CDR3 sequence reads: CASSQMTSGASYNEQFF. CDR3 DNA sequence: TGTGCCAGCAGCCAAATGACTAGCGGGGCCTCATACAATGAGCAGTTCTTC.

This clone was detected only a few times. The rearrangement links TRBV5-4 to TRBJ1-3; D gene uncertain. Trimming removed 4 bases from V and 2 bases from J, with 10 bases in between. The CDR3 runs to 14 residues. The germline gives CDR1 SGHNT, CDR2 YYREEE (reference sequence). The chain's CDR3 is CASSTPDAGNTIYF. CDR3 in DNA: TGTGCCAGCAGCACTCCTGATGCTGGAAACACCATATATTTT.

The chain has TRBV7-9 and TRBJ2-2, with TRBD2 as a possible D gene (5 bases). V lost 2 bases, J lost 6 bases, and 16 bases lay in between. Germline V lookup: CDR1 SEHNR, CDR2 FQNEAQ (reference sequence). This CDR3 region has 16 residues. The CDR3 nucleotides are TGTGCCAGCAGCTTACGGACTGACGGAGCGGCCGGGGAGCTGTTTTTT. This encodes CASSLRTDGAAGELFF.

This chain uses TRBV7-2 with TRBJ1-1; no reliable D call. Trimming removed 2 bases at V and 11 bases at J, with 3 bases between. Germline V gives CDR1 SGHTA, CDR2 FQGNSA. The CDR3 extends over 9 amino acids. DNA for the CDR3: TGTGCCAGCAGCTTATCGGCTTTCTTT. It codes for CASSLSAFF.

The V and J genes are TRBV7-8 and TRBJ1-1, with D possibly TRBD1 on 6 matching bases. V was clipped by 5 bases and J by 6 bases, with 22 bases between them. Germline V CDR1 and CDR2: SGHVS, FQNEAQ. CDR3 size: 16 residues. CDR3 bases: TGTGCCAGCAGCCCCCGGGGGGCCGGGAGAGGCTCTGAAGCTTTCTTT. This sequence encodes CASSPRGAGRGSEAFF.

The chain carries TRBV4-1 and TRBJ2-5; 13 nucleotides agree with TRBD2. This CDR3 region has 16 residues. Germline-derived CDR1 and CDR2 are MGHRA and YSYEKL. The V segment lost 0 bases and the J segment 5 bases; nucleotides outside the gene matches: 3. The CDR3 region is CASSQETSGGSETQYF. For the CDR3, the DNA is TGCGCCAGCAGCCAAGAGACTAGCGGGGGGTCGGAGACCCAGTACTTC.

The chain is built from TRBV6-5 and TRBJ2-3; TRBD2 agrees at 9 bases. The trim removed 11 bases at V and 5 bases at J, leaving 11 bases unmatched. CDR1 and CDR2 from the germline V gene are MNHEY and SVGAGI. This CDR3 is 14 amino acids long. The CDR3 here is CAGGGAGIQDTQYF. Here the CDR3 DNA reads TGTGCCGGCGGGGGGGCCGGAATACAAGATACGCAGTATTTT.

CDR3 DNA sequence: TGTGCCAGTAGTCCGGAGGGCGGGGAGAGGGGCAATGAGCAGTTCTTC. Its translation is CASSPEGGERGNEQFF. The chain has TRBV19 and TRBJ2-1; TRBD2 might be the D (6 bases). Deletions cut 5 bases from V and 6 bases from J, with 20 bases between. The germline gives CDR1 LNHDA, CDR2 SQIVND (reference sequence). The CDR3 consists of 16 residues.

V is TRBV3-1 (or the pseudogene TRBV3-2) and J is TRBJ2-7, with 7 bases lining up with TRBD1. The CDR3 spans 15 residues. The germline CDR1 and CDR2 sequences are LGHDT and YNNKEL (reference sequence). V lost 0 bases, J lost 1 base, and 3 bases stayed unmatched. CDR3 sequence reads: CASSQDRQGSYEQYF. The CDR3 DNA sequence: TGTGCCAGCAGCCAAGATAGACAGGGATCCTACGAGCAGTACTTC.